These 16 T cell receptor beta chains share one sample of origin, sequenced in a study of T-cell reconstitution after alpha-beta-depleted transplantation in children. The TCRbeta library incorporated unique molecular identifiers. MiXCR was run by TCRdb on the PCR reads, yielding one entry per CDR3 protein. The sample includes 210,000 or so distinct CDR3 sequences, approximately 11% of them seen just once. The input for sequencing was PBMCs, taken before TCRalphabeta/CD19-depleted stem cell transplant. Receptors originate from a child younger than two with acute myeloid leukemia, due to receive a stem cell transplant.

This clonotype has at least ten counts. The V and J genes are TRBV7-8 and TRBJ2-3, with 8 bases fitting TRBD1. The V gene's germline CDR1 is SGHVS and CDR2 FQNEAQ. The CDR3 spans 14 residues. V shed 5 bases, J shed 8 bases, and the junction held 9 bases outside the gene matches. Written as DNA, the CDR3 is TGTGCCAGCAGCCCGGACAGAGACAGGGGTACGCAGTATTTT. Residues: CASSPDRDRGTQYF.

This clonotype appeared many times. The V gene is TRBV29-1, the J gene TRBJ1-1; D is undetermined. CDR1 SQVTM and CDR2 ANQGSEA come from the germline V gene. The CDR3 is 10 amino acids. Trimming took 8 bases from V and 6 from J, leaving 10 bases between them. The CDR3 DNA sequence: TGCAGCCTAGGTCCAGCTGAAGCTTTCTTT. Protein sequence: CSLGPAEAFF.

This clonotype appeared many times. The V call is TRBV5-6, the J call TRBJ2-1, with a possible D match to TRBD1 (5 bases). This CDR3 has 14 residues. Deletions cut 0 bases from V and 4 bases from J, with 8 bases between. The germline V gene encodes CDR1 SGHDT and CDR2 YYEEEE. CDR3 region: CASSLVTEYNEQFF. The DNA of the CDR3 is TGTGCCAGCAGCTTGGTGACAGAATACAATGAGCAGTTCTTC.

In regard to this clonotype: This could be a read error, since a much larger clone is one nucleotide away. This rearrangement joins TRBV7-6 to TRBJ2-1, with 8 bases identical to TRBD1. The CDR3 is made up of 20 amino acids. Germline lookup yields CDR1 SGHVS and CDR2 FNYEAQ. CDR3 nucleotides: TGTGCCAGCAGCTACAATAGCCCAGGGGGCCTGAGGCGATCCGGCAATGAGCGGTTCTTC. Its protein is CASSYNSPGGLRRSGNERFF.

This clonotype was recorded at least ten times. This chain links TRBV30 with TRBJ2-7; 10 positions match TRBD1. The V segment lost 7 bases and the J segment 2 bases; nucleotides outside the gene matches: 2. Germline assignment: CDR1 GTSNPN and CDR2 SVGIG (reference sequence). The CDR3 has 12 residues. DNA for the CDR3: TGTGCCTTCGGGACAGGGGCCTACGAGCAGTACTTC. Amino acid sequence: CAFGTGAYEQYF. Variable domain in full (rest from reference TRBV30 and TRBJ2-7): SQTIHQWPATLVQPVGSPLSLECTVEGTSNPNLYWYRQAAGRGLQLLFYSVGIGQISSEVPQNLSASRPQDRQFILSSKKLLLSDSGFYLCAFGTGAYEQYFGPGTRLTVT.

In this sample, this clonotype turned up many times. The chain joins TRBV12-3 or TRBV12-4 to TRBJ1-1; no reliable D call. The V and J ends lost 6 bases and 4 bases respectively, with 15 bases between them. The length of the CDR3 is 14 residues. The CDR3 DNA sequence: TGTGCCAGCAGACGCTTCAGCCCCTCCACTGAAGCTTTCTTT. Protein: CASRRFSPSTEAFF.

There are many counts of this clonotype. V usage is TRBV5-1 and J usage is TRBJ1-2; D gene uncertain. The germline gives CDR1 SGHRS, CDR2 YFSETQ. With 0 bases removed from V and 8 bases from J, the gap between germline ends came to 11 bases. This CDR3 spans 13 amino acids. The CDR3 nucleotides read TGCGCCAGCAGCTTGGCGGGAGTGGGCGGCTACACCTTC. Residues: CASSLAGVGGYTF.

This clonotype was recorded a few times. CDR3 in amino acids: CSVTSGRNEQYF. Written as DNA, the CDR3 is TGCAGCGTTACTAGCGGGAGGAATGAGCAGTACTTC. The V gene is TRBV29-1, the J gene TRBJ2-7, with 12 positions matching TRBD2. Germline V gene lookup returns CDR1 SQVTM and CDR2 ANQGSEA. This CDR3 comprises 12 residues. Unmatched junction bases numbered 3, after V lost 5 bases and J lost 7 bases.

This clonotype came up many times. This rearrangement joins TRBV2 to TRBJ2-7; 7 positions agree with TRBD1. Germline values: CDR1 SNHLY, CDR2 FYNNEI. This CDR3 spans 15 amino acids. Trimming cost V 6 bases and J 4 bases; bases outside gene matches: 12. CDR3 region: CASSQTGWSGYEQYF. CDR3 in DNA: TGTGCCAGCAGCCAGACAGGGTGGTCCGGGTACGAGCAGTACTTC.

The table lists this clonotype with many counts. The chain uses TRBV28 and TRBJ2-1; 10 bases map to TRBD2. V lost 5 bases to trimming and J lost 5 bases; unmatched junction nucleotides: 9. The germline CDR1 and CDR2 sequences are MDHEN and SYDVKM. This CDR3 has 16 residues. The CDR3 reads CASSPSGRVADNEQFF. CDR3 sequence (DNA): TGTGCCAGCAGTCCTAGCGGGAGAGTTGCGGACAATGAGCAGTTCTTC.

For this clonotype: This clone may be a read error of a much larger clone one base away. V and J are TRBV20-1 and TRBJ1-5; D perhaps matches TRBD1 (5 bases). The CDR3 extends over 13 amino acids. Germline values: CDR1 DFQATT, CDR2 SNEGSKA (reference sequence). V was pared by 7 bases and J by 3 bases, with 13 bases between. CDR3 in amino acids: CSVRGQVNQPQHF. CDR3 sequence (DNA): TGCAGTGTTAGGGGCCAGGTCAATCAGCCCCAGCATTTT.

The sample holds many counts of this clonotype. The CDR3 region has the DNA TGCAGTGCTAGGTCCCCGCGAGGGTACAATGAGCAGTTCTTC. This codes for CSARSPRGYNEQFF. The chain uses TRBV20-1 and TRBJ2-1, with D possibly TRBD2 on 5 matching bases. Trimming shortened V by 3 bases and J by 4 bases, and 13 bases separated the two germline ends. CDR1 and CDR2 from the germline V gene are DFQATT and SNEGSKA (reference sequence). The CDR3 extends over 14 amino acids.

This clonotype was observed many times. The chain carries TRBV20-1 and TRBJ2-7; maybe TRBD2 (6 bases). V gave up 2 bases and J gave up 4 bases, with 21 bases separating them. The CDR3 is 16 residues long. The germline V gene has CDR1 DFQATT and CDR2 SNEGSKA (reference sequence). The chain's CDR3 is CSARPRALASWYEQYF. Here the CDR3 DNA reads TGCAGTGCTAGACCCCGGGCGCTAGCGAGCTGGTACGAGCAGTACTTC.

Regarding this clonotype: Just one base apart from a much larger clone, this may be a read error. J is TRBJ1-2 and V is TRBV11-2; the match to TRBD1 covers 9 bases. Germline V gene sequence: CDR1 SGHAT, CDR2 FQNNGV. Losses at the gene ends were 5 bases for V and 10 bases for J; bases not matched to a gene: 14. This CDR3 spans 15 amino acids. CDR3 DNA: TGTGCCAGCAGCCCAATGAACAGGGGGCGAGTTGACTACACCTTC. Its protein product is CASSPMNRGRVDYTF.

This clonotype was picked up many times. The V gene is TRBV7-9, the J gene TRBJ2-1, with TRBD2 identical over 10 bases. CDR3 size: 15 residues. CDR1 and CDR2 (germline): SEHNR, FQNEAQ (reference sequence). V was pared by 2 bases and J by 6 bases, with 4 bases of the junction left unmatched. The CDR3 nucleotides are TGTGCCAGCAGCTTATCCGCTAGCGGGGGCAATGAGCAGTTCTTC. This translates into CASSLSASGGNEQFF.

V usage is TRBV5-1 and J usage is TRBJ2-5; possible D gene TRBD2, 6 bases. This CDR3 has 14 residues. Trimming took off 9 bases at V and 3 bases at J, with 18 bases between the two ends. The germline V gene has CDR1 SGHRS and CDR2 YFSETQ. The CDR3, as DNA: TGCGCCATGAGCTCCAGGCCGGGAGAAGAGACCCAGTACTTC. It codes for CAMSSRPGEETQYF.